This entry features one T cell receptor (beta chain) sequence. The antigen is unknown. The repertoire was sequenced with immunoSEQ multiplex PCR; TCRdb's copy has only in-frame clones and lacks some. The sample contains roughly 110,000 clones, more than 90% of which appear only once. The entry originates in a study of graft-versus-host responses after intestinal transplantation. As for the study in general: Multivisceral, liver-intestinal, or isolated intestinal grafts were transplanted into recipients. General study points: GvH clones detected in recipient marrow included some appearing first in ileum or blood. Allografts of one patient group, those with graft-donor T cell macrochimerism, had high graft-versus-host to host-versus-graft clonal ratios.

Germline CDR1 and CDR2: SGHRS and YFSETQ. The CDR3 loop spans 15 amino acids. This TCR came from a human donor who was the organ donor for an intestinal transplant. The sample consisted of unstimulated CD4+ T cells sorted from spleen or lymph node cells, taken before transplant. The chain joins TRBV5-1 to TRBJ2-5, with 7 bases aligning to TRBD2. The J call may not be correct, given that the DNA end is closer to TRBJ2-7. The CDR3 protein is CASSLMRRETYEQYF. The CDR3 nucleotides read TGCGCCAGCAGCTTGATGCGGCGGGAGACCTACGAGCAGTACTTC.